The 7 T cell receptor beta chains reported below all come from one sample, sequenced in a study of T cells expressing NK-cell markers. TCRdb reprocessed the 5' RACE reads and keeps a single row for each CDR3 protein, giving no DNA. The sample's table shows about 170,000 distinct CDR3 sequences. Sequences were obtained from blood T cells: a sorted CD56 or NKG2C T cell subset, CD4+ or CD8+ T cells, or bulk PBMC T cells (not recorded which). These receptors were collected from a man aged 18 to 70 in good health.

The CDR3 reads CASSEGGADTQYF. V gene TRBV5-1 combines with J gene TRBJ2-3; TCRdb's D call, TRBD1, is unchecked because there is no DNA. CDR1 and CDR2 from the germline V gene are SGHRS and YFSETQ. This CDR3 has 13 amino acids.

The V gene is TRBV4-1, the J gene TRBJ2-3; TCRdb calls TRBD2, which cannot be checked without DNA. Germline V lookup: CDR1 MGHRA, CDR2 YSYEKL. The CDR3 is 15 amino acids. The CDR3 spells CASTYSGGLGDTQYF.

This chain joins TRBV7-8 and TRBJ2-2. Germline lookup yields CDR1 SGHVS and CDR2 FQNEAQ. The CDR3 consists of 13 residues. CDR3 region: CASSLLHTGELFF.

The V and J genes are TRBV12-3 or TRBV12-4 and TRBJ1-5; TCRdb's D call, TRBD1, is unchecked because there is no DNA. This CDR3 is 14 amino acids long. This chain's CDR3 is CASSQGQLNQPQHF.

CDR3 amino acids: CASSSGTGGEQFF. V gene TRBV5-5 combines with J gene TRBJ2-1; no DNA is available, so the TRBD1 call from TCRdb remains unchecked. The CDR3 length is 13 residues. Germline CDR1 and CDR2: SGHKS and YYEKEE (reference sequence).

The chain uses TRBV11-2 and TRBJ2-3; with no DNA, the TCRdb D assignment of TRBD2 cannot be verified. There are 18 residues in the CDR3. CDR1 and CDR2 (germline): SGHAT, FQNNGV. CDR3 amino acids: CASSLVGSGGGSKDTQYF.

The chain recombines TRBV13 with TRBJ2-5; TCRdb's D gene call, TRBD1, goes unchecked for lack of DNA. The CDR3 loop spans 16 amino acids. Germline CDR1 reads PRHDT; CDR2 reads FYEKMQ (reference sequence). The CDR3 loop is CASSFQTPRVRETQYF.